This TCR beta chain was documented in a study of blood T cell repertoires in COVID-19. The method was immunoSEQ multiplex PCR; TCRdb's version includes in-frame clones alone and lacks a portion of them. The table has approximately 140,000 clones, almost 85% seen once. Residents of around 24 US areas, aged about 18 to 100 years, made up the participants. J gave up 2 bases and V 10 bases, and 17 bases lay outside the gene matches. Germline V gene data show CDR1 as SNHLY and CDR2 as FYNNEI. This CDR3 spans 17 amino acids. The sequenced sample consisted of PBMCs or T cells enriched from blood (not recorded which). The receptor was isolated from a woman between 50 and 59 years old with acute COVID-19. The chain has TRBV2 and TRBJ1-1; TRBD1 aligns across 9 bases. This CDR3 is CATQSGTGPQRNTEAFF. CDR3 DNA: TGTGCCACCCAGTCCGGGACAGGGCCTCAAAGAAACACTGAAGCTTTCTTT. Looking up the rest from reference TRBV2 and TRBJ1-1 gives the full variable domain: EPEVTQTPSHQVTQMGQEVILRCVPISNHLYFYWYRQILGQKVEFLVSFYNNEISEKSEIFDDQFSVERPDGSNFTLKIRSTKLEDSAMYFCATQSGTGPQRNTEAFFGQGTRLTVV.